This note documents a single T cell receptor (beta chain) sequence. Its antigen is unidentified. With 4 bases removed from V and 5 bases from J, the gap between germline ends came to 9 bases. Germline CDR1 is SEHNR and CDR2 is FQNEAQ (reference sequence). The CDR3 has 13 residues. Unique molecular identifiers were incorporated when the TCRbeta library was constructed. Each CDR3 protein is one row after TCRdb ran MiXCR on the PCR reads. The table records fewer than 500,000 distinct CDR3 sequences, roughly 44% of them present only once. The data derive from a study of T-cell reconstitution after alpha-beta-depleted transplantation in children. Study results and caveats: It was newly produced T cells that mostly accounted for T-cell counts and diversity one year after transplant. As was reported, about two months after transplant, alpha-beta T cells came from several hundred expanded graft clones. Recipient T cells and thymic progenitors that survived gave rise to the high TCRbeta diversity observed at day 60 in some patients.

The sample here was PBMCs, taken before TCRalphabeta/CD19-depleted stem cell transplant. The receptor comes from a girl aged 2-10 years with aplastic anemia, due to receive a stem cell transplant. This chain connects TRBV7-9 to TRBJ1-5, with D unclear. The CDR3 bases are TGTGCCAGCAGCTCTCAAAAGGATCAGCCCCAGCATTTT. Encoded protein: CASSSQKDQPQHF. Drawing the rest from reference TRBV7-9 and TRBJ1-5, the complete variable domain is DTGVSQNPRHKITKRGQNVTFRCDPISEHNRLYWYRQTLGQGPEFLTYFQNEAQLEKSRLLSDRFSAERPKGSFSTLEIQRTEQGDSAMYLCASSSQKDQPQHFGDGTRLSIL.